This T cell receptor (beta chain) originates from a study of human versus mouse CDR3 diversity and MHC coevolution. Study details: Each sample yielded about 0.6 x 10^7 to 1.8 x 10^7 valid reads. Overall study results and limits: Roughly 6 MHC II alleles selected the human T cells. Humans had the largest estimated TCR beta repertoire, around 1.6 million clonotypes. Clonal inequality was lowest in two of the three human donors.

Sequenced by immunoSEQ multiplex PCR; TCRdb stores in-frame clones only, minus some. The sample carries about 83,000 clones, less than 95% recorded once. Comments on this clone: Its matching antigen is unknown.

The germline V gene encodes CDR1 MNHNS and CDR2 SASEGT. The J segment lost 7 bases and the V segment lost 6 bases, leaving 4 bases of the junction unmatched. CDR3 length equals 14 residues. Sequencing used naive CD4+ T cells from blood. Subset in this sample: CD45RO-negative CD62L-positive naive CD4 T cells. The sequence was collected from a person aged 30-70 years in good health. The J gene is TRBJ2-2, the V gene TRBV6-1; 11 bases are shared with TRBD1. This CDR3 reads CASRDRGLIGELFF. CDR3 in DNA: TGTGCCAGCAGGGACAGGGGGCTTATCGGGGAGCTGTTTTTT.